This TCR beta chain was profiled in a study of read filtering for tumor transcriptome and immune sequencing. Overall study context: Mean patient age was roughly 66 years, range about 47 to 90; approximately 18 male, 12 to 15 female. TCR-mapped reads were about 4 to 11 million with IR-seq versus about 85 to 1273 with RNA-seq. Study results and caveats: Compared with RNA-seq, IR-seq gave much higher clonotype depth and reliability.

The V segment lost 6 bases and the J segment 5 bases; nucleotides outside the gene matches: 6. Germline CDR1 MDHEN, CDR2 SYDVKM. The CDR3 consists of 13 residues. This library used roughly 400 ng RNA and molecular barcoded adaptors spanning alpha/delta and beta/gamma chains. TCRdb passed the reads through MiXCR, listing each CDR3 protein once. The profile covers about 47,000 distinct CDR3 sequences, with about 12% appearing a single time and roughly 14% taken by the ten largest. This clonotype has at least ten counts. Its antigen is still unknown. V gene TRBV28 combines with J gene TRBJ1-1, with 7 bases matching TRBD1. The clonotype was recovered from a donor at least 40 years old with multiple myeloma. Material for sequencing was a population of CD138-negative cells sorted from bone marrow. The CDR3 spells CASRTTGRTEAFF. The CDR3 DNA reads TGTGCCAGCAGAACGACAGGGAGGACTGAAGCTTTCTTT.